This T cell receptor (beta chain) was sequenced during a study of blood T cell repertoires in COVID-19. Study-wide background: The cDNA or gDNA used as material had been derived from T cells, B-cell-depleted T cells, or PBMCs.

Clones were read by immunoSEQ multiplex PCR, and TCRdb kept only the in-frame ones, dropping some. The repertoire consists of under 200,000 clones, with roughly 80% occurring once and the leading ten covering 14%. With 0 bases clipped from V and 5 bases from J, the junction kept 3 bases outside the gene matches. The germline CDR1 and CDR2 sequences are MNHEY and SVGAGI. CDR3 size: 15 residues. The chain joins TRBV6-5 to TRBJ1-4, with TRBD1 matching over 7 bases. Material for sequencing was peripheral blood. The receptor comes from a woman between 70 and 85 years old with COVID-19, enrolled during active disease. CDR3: CASSYSDRANEKLFF. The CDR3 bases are TGTGCCAGCAGTTACTCAGACAGGGCGAATGAAAAACTGTTTTTT.